The 24 T cell receptor beta chains given below trace back to one sample, sequenced in a study of T cells after yellow fever vaccination. TCRdb ran MiXCR on the 5' RACE reads and lists one entry per CDR3 protein. The sample lists fewer than 450,000 distinct CDR3 sequences; roughly 4.3% were seen once. The source material was PBMCs, sampled 5 days after the yellow fever booster vaccination. All receptors come from a man aged 18-30 years who received the YFV17D yellow fever vaccine.

V and J are TRBV5-4 and TRBJ2-5, with D tentatively TRBD2 (6 bases). V lost 5 bases to trimming and J lost 4 bases, with 12 bases between them. There are 13 residues in the CDR3. Germline V gene sequence: CDR1 SGHNT, CDR2 YYREEE (reference sequence). DNA of the CDR3: TGTGCCAGCAGTTCCGGGACTTTAGAGACCCAGTACTTC. It encodes CASSSGTLETQYF. Filled out from reference TRBV5-4 and TRBJ2-5, the complete variable domain reads ETGVTQSPTHLIKTRGQQVTLRCSSQSGHNTVSWYQQALGQGPQFIFQYYREEENGRGNFPPRFSGLQFPNYSSELNVNALELDDSALYLCASSSGTLETQYFGPGTRLLVL.

There are a few counts of this clonotype. This chain joins TRBV5-8 and TRBJ2-3; D gene uncertain. Germline V gene lookup returns CDR1 SGHTS and CDR2 YDEGEE. The CDR3 is 12 residues long. Trimming cost V 7 bases and J 2 bases, with 8 bases left between them. The CDR3 reads CASAEDTDTQYF. CDR3 DNA sequence: TGTGCCAGCGCCGAGGACACAGATACGCAGTATTTT.

This clonotype was seen ten or more times. The chain recombines TRBV13 with TRBJ1-1, with D perhaps TRBD1 (5 bases). CDR1 and CDR2 from the germline V gene are PRHDT and FYEKMQ (reference sequence). V was shortened by 0 bases and J by 0 bases, with 5 bases between the two germline ends. The CDR3 consists of 14 residues. The CDR3 here is CASSLGRVNTEAFF. In DNA, the CDR3 is TGTGCCAGCAGCTTAGGCAGGGTGAACACTGAAGCTTTCTTT.

This clonotype showed up just a few times. The rearrangement uses TRBV5-4 and TRBJ2-1, with 12 bases matching TRBD2. V lost 3 bases to trimming and J lost 3 bases; unmatched junction nucleotides: 7. The V gene's germline CDR1 is SGHNT and CDR2 YYREEE (reference sequence). The CDR3 consists of 17 residues. The CDR3 sequence: CASSSGPLAGGYNEQFF. In DNA form, the CDR3 reads TGTGCCAGCAGCTCGGGGCCACTAGCGGGGGGCTACAATGAGCAGTTCTTC.

The V and J genes are TRBV6-5 and TRBJ1-2; D is possibly TRBD1 (6 bases). Between the trimmed V and J ends, which lost 4 bases and 1 base, there was a span of 16 bases. Germline-derived CDR1 and CDR2 are MNHEY and SVGAGI. The CDR3 totals 16 residues. The CDR3 DNA is TGTGCCAGCAGTTCTGGGGGACATTGGGGTAACTATGGCTACACCTTC. Its translation is CASSSGGHWGNYGYTF.

The table lists this clonotype with a few counts. The chain carries TRBV12-3 or TRBV12-4 and TRBJ1-1, with D perhaps matching TRBD1 (5 bases). This CDR3 has 14 amino acids. The V and J ends lost 1 base and 7 bases respectively, with 13 bases between them. The CDR3 sequence is CASSLGSTANEAFF. Here the CDR3 DNA reads TGTGCCAGCAGTTTAGGTTCGACAGCAAATGAAGCTTTCTTT.

This clonotype was picked up many times. The chain employs TRBV20-1 and TRBJ2-3; D remains unclear. Trimming removed 3 bases at V and 0 bases at J, with 13 bases between. Germline V CDR1 and CDR2: DFQATT, SNEGSKA (reference sequence). The CDR3 loop spans 15 amino acids. CDR3 nucleotides: TGCAGTGCTAGCCTAGGACGGTCTAGCACAGATACGCAGTATTTT. This gives the protein CSASLGRSSTDTQYF.

This clonotype was found a few times. The V and J genes are TRBV5-4 and TRBJ2-1; 7 nucleotides align to TRBD2. V was clipped by 0 bases and J by 4 bases; unmatched bases: 4. Germline CDR1 reads SGHNT; CDR2 reads YYREEE (reference sequence). This CDR3 spans 15 amino acids. CDR3 amino acids: CASSLASGEYNEQFF. CDR3 nucleotide sequence: TGTGCCAGCAGCTTGGCGAGCGGGGAGTACAATGAGCAGTTCTTC.

This clonotype was found a few times. This rearrangement joins TRBV5-6 to TRBJ1-6; TRBD1 matches 11 bases. Germline V CDR1 and CDR2: SGHDT, YYEEEE. With V trimmed by 4 bases and J by 7 bases, 7 bases remained unmatched. This CDR3 is 16 amino acids long. CDR3 in DNA: TGTGCCAGCAGCCCGCTGGGACAGGGGGGGAATTCACCCCTCCACTTT. Translation: CASSPLGQGGNSPLHF. The full variable domain, rest sourced from reference TRBV5-6 and TRBJ1-6, is DAGVTQSPTHLIKTRGQQVTLRCSPKSGHDTVSWYQQALGQGPQFIFQYYEEEERQRGNFPDRFSGHQFPNYSSELNVNALLLGDSALYLCASSPLGQGGNSPLHFGNGTRLTVT.

This clonotype was observed a handful of times. The gene calls are TRBV29-1 and TRBJ2-1; D tentatively fits TRBD1 or TRBD2 (5 bases each). Per germline, CDR1 SQVTM and CDR2 ANQGSEA. This CDR3 has 12 amino acids. V gave up 3 bases and J gave up 10 bases, with 13 bases separating them. The CDR3 is CSVDRTGGEQFF. In DNA, the CDR3 is TGCAGCGTTGATAGAACAGGAGGCGAGCAGTTCTTC.

This clonotype was found many times. The rearrangement joins TRBV27 to TRBJ2-7; the D gene is possibly TRBD1 (5 bases). The CDR3 contains 14 residues. Germline CDR1 is MNHEY and CDR2 is SMNVEV (reference sequence). Trimming removed 5 bases at V and 0 bases at J, with 11 bases between. The CDR3 DNA reads as TGTGCCAGCAGTCCCACACAGGTCTCCTACGAGCAGTACTTC. It translates to CASSPTQVSYEQYF.

This clonotype was detected only a few times. The V and J genes are TRBV18 and TRBJ2-1; 12 nucleotides align to TRBD2. CDR1 KGHSH and CDR2 LQKENI come from the germline V gene. Trimming removed 0 bases from V and 2 bases from J; junction bases left unmatched: 8. The CDR3 covers 19 residues. The DNA for the CDR3 is TGTGCCAGCTCACCACCCGTTCGACTAGCGGGGGATCCCTACAATGAGCAGTTCTTC. It is translated as CASSPPVRLAGDPYNEQFF.

The chain joins TRBV29-1 to TRBJ2-1; D ambiguous. The CDR3 runs to 17 residues. Trimming removed 2 bases from V and 4 bases from J, with 21 bases in between. Per the germline V gene, CDR1 is SQVTM and CDR2 is ANQGSEA. Here the CDR3 DNA reads TGCAGCGTTGAAATCTTACCCTCCGTGGGGAAATACAATGAGCAGTTCTTC. Translation: CSVEILPSVGKYNEQFF.

This clonotype was recorded many times. J is TRBJ2-1 and V is TRBV25-1; 9 bases match TRBD2. The V segment lost 3 bases and the J segment 10 bases; nucleotides outside the gene matches: 7. From germline, CDR1 is MGHDK and CDR2 SYGVNS. CDR3 size: 14 residues. CDR3 bases: TGTGCCAGCAGTGACCACGGGACTAGCCGGGAGCAGTTCTTC. Amino acids: CASSDHGTSREQFF.

This clonotype was observed at least ten times. This chain connects TRBV20-1 to TRBJ2-3; 7 nucleotides match TRBD2. Germline CDR1 reads DFQATT; CDR2 reads SNEGSKA (reference sequence). The CDR3 is made up of 13 amino acids. The trim removed 4 bases at V and 1 base at J, leaving 2 bases unmatched. The CDR3: CSATSGGTDTQYF. In nucleotides, the CDR3 is TGCAGTGCTACCAGCGGGGGCACAGATACGCAGTATTTT.

This clonotype was found many times. This chain connects TRBV4-2 to TRBJ1-1; D is unresolved. Looked up from germline, CDR1 is LGHNA and CDR2 is YNFKEQ. V shed 6 bases and J shed 1 base, with 9 bases lying between them. This CDR3 has 13 amino acids. The CDR3 region is CASRNSGNTEAFF. The DNA of the CDR3 is TGTGCCAGCAGAAACAGTGGGAACACTGAAGCTTTCTTT.

This clonotype was counted ten times or more. The V call is TRBV29-1, the J call TRBJ1-1; perhaps TRBD1 as D (6 bases). The CDR3 length is 13 residues. V was trimmed by 6 bases and J by 1 base, leaving 12 bases between them. Germline-derived CDR1 and CDR2 are SQVTM and ANQGSEA. The CDR3 sequence: CSVYGTPNTEAFF. The CDR3 DNA reads TGCAGCGTGTACGGGACACCGAACACTGAAGCTTTCTTT.

The gene calls are TRBV15 and TRBJ1-3; D remains ambiguous. Germline V CDR1 and CDR2: LNHNV, YYDKDF (reference sequence). V was trimmed by 3 bases and J by 4 bases, leaving 10 bases between them. CDR3 length: 14 residues. The CDR3 DNA is TGTGCCACCAGCAGTGGGCAGGCCGGAAACACCATATATTTT. It yields the protein CATSSGQAGNTIYF.

This clonotype was counted many times. The V gene is TRBV4-3, the J gene TRBJ2-5, with D maybe TRBD1 (6 bases). Trimming removed 2 bases from V and 1 base from J, with 11 bases in between. Germline V CDR1 and CDR2: LGHNA, YSLEER. CDR3 length equals 15 residues. CDR3 DNA sequence: TGCGCCAGCAGCCAAATCTGGGGGCTCCAAGAGACCCAGTACTTC. Its protein is CASSQIWGLQETQYF.

In this sample, this clonotype turned up many times. The genes are TRBV12-3 or TRBV12-4 and TRBJ1-1; 7 bases are shared with TRBD1. V was clipped by 3 bases and J by 8 bases; unmatched bases: 6. The CDR3 contains 13 residues. The CDR3 coding sequence is TGTGCCAGCAGTTTGACAGGGTTCACCGAAGCTTTCTTT. This codes for CASSLTGFTEAFF.

V usage is TRBV4-2 and J usage is TRBJ1-6; 7 positions match TRBD1. The CDR3 is 17 residues long. The germline gives CDR1 LGHNA, CDR2 YNFKEQ. Trimming removed 3 bases from V and 7 bases from J; junction bases left unmatched: 12. The CDR3 spells CASSQGGQGVWNSPLHF. The CDR3 DNA follows: TGTGCCAGCAGCCAGGGGGGGCAGGGGGTTTGGAATTCACCCCTCCACTTT.

The sample holds a few counts of this clonotype. This chain uses TRBV6-2 or TRBV6-3 with TRBJ2-7; the D call may be TRBD1 or TRBD2 (6 bases each). The CDR3 is made up of 15 amino acids. V lost 7 bases and J lost 2, with 18 bases in between. Germline-derived CDR1 and CDR2 are MNHEY and SVGEGT. CDR3 in DNA: TGTGCCAGCACCTTTGGGGGCGGAGGGACCTACGAGCAGTACGTC. Protein product: CASTFGGGGTYEQYV.

This clonotype was picked up many times. The genes are TRBV20-1 and TRBJ1-1; D unresolved. CDR1 and CDR2 from the germline V gene are DFQATT and SNEGSKA (reference sequence). V was cut by 1 base and J by 0 bases, with 6 bases left in between. The CDR3 has 13 residues. The CDR3: CSARVPLNTEAFF. Written as DNA, the CDR3 is TGCAGTGCTAGAGTGCCCCTGAACACTGAAGCTTTCTTT.

This clonotype was detected a few times. The V gene is TRBV7-9, the J gene TRBJ1-4, with unresolved D. Germline CDR1 and CDR2: SEHNR and FQNEAQ (reference sequence). V lost 3 bases and J lost 6, with 8 bases in between. The CDR3 length is 13 residues. The CDR3: CASSFPVDEKLFF. In DNA, the CDR3 is TGTGCCAGCAGCTTCCCTGTGGATGAAAAACTGTTTTTT.